This passage covers 10 T cell receptor beta chains from one sample sequenced in a study of shared clonotypes between healthy human individuals. TCRdb's copy holds only in-frame clones and misses some; the assay was immunoSEQ multiplex PCR. The sample holds about 360,000 clones, more than 60% seen once. Sample: memory CD4+ T cells sorted from blood. This sample's subset: CD45RA-negative fraction. These receptors came from a young man in good health.

The V and J genes are TRBV6-1 and TRBJ2-3; D perhaps matches TRBD2 (6 bases). Germline-derived CDR1 and CDR2 are MNHNS and SASEGT. CDR3 size: 15 residues. The V end was cut by 6 bases, the J end by 3 bases, with 16 bases between. For the CDR3, the DNA is TGTGCCAGCAGGGGACCGGGAGACACAACAGATACGCAGTATTTT. Its translation is CASRGPGDTTDTQYF.

The chain joins TRBV18 to TRBJ1-3; possibly TRBD1 for D (6 bases). V was pared by 2 bases and J by 4 bases, with 9 bases between. CDR3 length equals 14 residues. CDR1 KGHSH and CDR2 LQKENI come from the germline V gene. CDR3 DNA: TGTGCCAGCTCACCAGGGGGCCCCGGAAACACCATATATTTT. As protein: CASSPGGPGNTIYF.

The CDR3 protein is CASSLAGAGGPNTQYF. The CDR3 DNA sequence: TGTGCCAGCAGCTTAGCGGGGGCGGGAGGGCCAAATACGCAGTATTTT. The gene calls are TRBV7-2 and TRBJ2-3; 9 nucleotides line up with TRBD2. The germline V gene has CDR1 SGHTA and CDR2 FQGNSA. The length of the CDR3 is 16 residues. The ends lost 0 bases at V and 7 bases at J; junction bases unmatched: 8.

A few counts support this clone. This sequence joins TRBV29-1 and TRBJ2-7; a possible D gene is TRBD2 (5 bases). From germline, CDR1 is SQVTM and CDR2 ANQGSEA. V was pared by 6 bases and J by 3 bases, with 18 bases between. The CDR3 has 14 amino acids. The CDR3, as DNA: TGCAGCGTAGGAGGCGGACTGGGCGTCTACGAGCAGTACTTC. The encoded protein is CSVGGGLGVYEQYF.

This clone appeared a few times. V and J are TRBV14 and TRBJ2-1, with 7 bases that match TRBD2. Germline assignment: CDR1 SGHDN and CDR2 FVKESK. This CDR3 contains 16 residues. V was clipped by 1 base and J by 5 bases; unmatched bases: 8. The CDR3 region has the DNA TGTGCCAGCAGCCAAGTAGGGCGGGAGAGTAACAATGAGCAGTTCTTC. Its translation: CASSQVGRESNNEQFF.

Worth noting for this clone: Additional DNA sequences in this sample encode the identical CDR3. J is TRBJ2-1 and V is TRBV18; a weak D match, TRBD2 (5 bases). The germline CDR1 and CDR2 sequences are KGHSH and LQKENI. There are 12 residues in the CDR3. V lost 2 bases, J lost 8 bases, and 7 bases lay in between. The CDR3 here is CASSPSGDEQFF. Written as DNA, the CDR3 is TGTGCCAGCTCACCATCCGGGGATGAGCAGTTCTTC.

The genes are TRBV5-6 and TRBJ2-3, with D perhaps matching TRBD2 (5 bases). The V end was cut by 7 bases, the J end by 1 base, with 16 bases between. The CDR3 sequence is 15 residues long. In germline, CDR1 is SGHDT, CDR2 YYEEEE. Written as DNA, the CDR3 is TGTGCCAGCTGGAAGTGGGAGCTTCGCACAGATACGCAGTATTTT. Its translation: CASWKWELRTDTQYF.

The rearrangement joins TRBV14 to TRBJ2-2, with D possibly TRBD1 on 5 matching bases. V gave up 0 bases and J gave up 4 bases, with 9 bases separating them. The CDR3 spans 15 residues. Germline V gene sequence: CDR1 SGHDN, CDR2 FVKESK. The CDR3 loop is CASSQDLGPTGELFF. CDR3 in DNA: TGTGCCAGCAGCCAAGATCTGGGGCCCACCGGGGAGCTGTTTTTT.

The chain carries TRBV10-3 and TRBJ1-5, with unresolved D. The CDR3 is made up of 14 amino acids. The ends were cut back, 0 bases at V and 6 bases at J, with 9 bases in the middle. The germline V gene has CDR1 ENHRY and CDR2 SYGVKD. The CDR3 spells CAISESSGVQPQHF. In DNA, the CDR3 is TGTGCCATCAGTGAGTCGTCAGGAGTTCAGCCCCAGCATTTT.

V usage is TRBV6-1 and J usage is TRBJ1-3; possibly TRBD1 for D (6 bases). CDR1 MNHNS and CDR2 SASEGT come from the germline V gene. V lost 6 bases to trimming and J lost 1 base, with 10 bases between them. The CDR3 is 14 residues long. DNA of the CDR3: TGTGCCAGCAGCCTCGGGACATCTGGAAACACCATATATTTT. This sequence encodes CASSLGTSGNTIYF.